A single sample is the source of the 24 T cell receptor beta chains below, sequenced in a study of a mutant IDH1 vaccine in newly diagnosed glioma. Regarding time point: week 11, during vaccination. Every single dose of the vaccine, 300 ug of mutant IDH1 20-mer peptide, came with topical imiquimod. Sequencing used immunoSEQ multiplex PCR; TCRdb keeps in-frame clones, though not all of them. In the table there are 30,000 to 45,000 clones, 75% to 85% of which are singletons. No antigen has been identified for these receptors. The input for sequencing was peripheral blood mononuclear cells (PBMCs), taken from a glioma patient whose treatment included an IDH1 peptide vaccine. Receptors originate from a woman younger than 45 with glioma. Some clones in this sample may be carry-over from other donors' samples.

DNA of the CDR3: TGTGCCAGCAGGCGCATCCCGGGGGCCTACACTGAAGCTTTCTTT. Protein sequence: CASRRIPGAYTEAFF. This chain uses TRBV5-6 with TRBJ1-1, with D perhaps TRBD1 (6 bases). Trimming shortened V by 5 bases and J by 3 bases, and 17 bases separated the two germline ends. CDR1 is SGHDT, CDR2 YYEEEE, per germline. This CDR3 has 15 residues.

The chain has TRBV6-4 and TRBJ2-3, with D possibly matching TRBD2 (5 bases). Trimming shortened V by 11 bases and J by 2 bases, and 14 bases separated the two germline ends. Looked up from germline, CDR1 is MRHNA and CDR2 is SNTAGT. The CDR3 consists of 13 residues. CDR3 DNA sequence: TGTGCCTCAGCCCGGGAAAACACAGATACGCAGTATTTT. Its protein product is CASARENTDTQYF.

The chain recombines TRBV27 with TRBJ1-1, with TRBD1 as a possible D gene (5 bases). The CDR3 runs to 14 residues. The V end lost 6 bases, the J end lost 0 bases, and 11 bases lay between the germline ends. The germline V gene encodes CDR1 MNHEY and CDR2 SMNVEV (reference sequence). The DNA of the CDR3 is TGTGCCAGCAGCGGGGGAGGTGTGAACACTGAAGCTTTCTTT. Translating gives CASSGGGVNTEAFF.

V gene TRBV14 combines with J gene TRBJ2-2; no clear D. Germline V gene sequence: CDR1 SGHDN, CDR2 FVKESK. V gave up 4 bases and J gave up 6 bases, with 9 bases separating them. CDR3 length: 13 amino acids. CDR3 bases: TGTGCCAGCAGCCCTCATAACCCCGGGGAGCTGTTTTTT. As protein: CASSPHNPGELFF.

The chain's CDR3 is CASSVMGRVNTEAFF. CDR3 DNA sequence: TGTGCCAGCAGCGTAATGGGCAGAGTTAACACTGAAGCTTTCTTT. The V gene is TRBV9, the J gene TRBJ1-1; no clear D. V was cut by 1 base and J by 2 bases, with 12 bases left in between. Germline lookup yields CDR1 SGDLS and CDR2 YYNGEE. The CDR3 contains 15 residues.

The chain combines TRBV28 with TRBJ2-2; D perhaps matches TRBD2 (6 bases). Trimming stripped 3 bases from V and 4 bases from J, with 6 bases between. Germline assignment: CDR1 MDHEN and CDR2 SYDVKM. The CDR3 spans 13 residues. The CDR3 nucleotides read TGTGCCAGCAGTTTCGGGGGCACCGGGGAGCTGTTTTTT. It translates to CASSFGGTGELFF.

CDR3 sequence (DNA): TGTGCCAGCAGTTACCTCGGGCCACTTAATGAAAAACTGTTTTTT. Translated, it gives CASSYLGPLNEKLFF. This sequence joins TRBV6-5 and TRBJ1-4; no definite D call. Germline-derived CDR1 and CDR2 are MNHEY and SVGAGI. The CDR3 is made up of 15 amino acids. Trimming cost V 2 bases and J 4 bases, with 11 bases left between them.

V is TRBV5-6 and J is TRBJ2-7; no clear D. V was trimmed by 4 bases and J by 0 bases, leaving 11 bases between them. CDR3 length: 14 residues. Germline CDR1 reads SGHDT; CDR2 reads YYEEEE. The chain's CDR3 is CASSPTESSYEQYF. The CDR3 DNA is TGTGCCAGCAGCCCGACGGAAAGCTCCTACGAGCAGTACTTC.

This chain links TRBV2 with TRBJ2-4; TRBD2 matches at 11 bases. The trim removed 6 bases at V and 1 base at J, leaving 11 bases unmatched. CDR1 and CDR2 from the germline V gene are SNHLY and FYNNEI. This CDR3 contains 18 residues. The CDR3 DNA reads as TGTGCCAGCAGGGTGACTAGCGGGACTACTTTTGCCAAAAACATTCAGTACTTC. Its translation is CASRVTSGTTFAKNIQYF.

V usage is TRBV7-2 and J usage is TRBJ1-5; D is uncertain. The CDR3 sequence is 15 residues long. CDR1 SGHTA and CDR2 FQGNSA come from the germline V gene. Trimming left V 0 bases short and J 0 bases short, with 6 bases between. The CDR3 DNA sequence: TGTGCCAGCAGCTTAGCCGGCTATAGCAATCAGCCCCAGCATTTT. This gives the protein CASSLAGYSNQPQHF.

J is TRBJ2-4 and V is TRBV7-9, with D possibly being TRBD1 or TRBD2 (7 bases each). Between the trimmed V and J ends, which lost 5 bases and 8 bases, there was a span of 16 bases. CDR3 length: 14 amino acids. Germline V lookup: CDR1 SEHNR, CDR2 FQNEAQ (reference sequence). CDR3 amino acids: CASSPDRAGDIQYF. DNA for the CDR3: TGTGCCAGCAGCCCCGACAGGGCGGGGGACATTCAGTACTTC.

The V gene is TRBV30, the J gene TRBJ1-4, with TRBD1 identical over 7 bases. The CDR3 has 12 residues. Germline V gene lookup returns CDR1 GTSNPN and CDR2 SVGIG (reference sequence). V lost 1 base, J lost 8 bases, and 1 base stayed unmatched. CDR3 nucleotide sequence: TGTGCCTGGAGTGGGACAGGCGAAAAACTGTTTTTT. Amino acid sequence: CAWSGTGEKLFF.

The chain employs TRBV7-6 and TRBJ2-7; 7 bases match TRBD1. Germline CDR1 SGHVS, CDR2 FNYEAQ. The junction had 1 base not matched to a gene; V was cut back by 5 bases and J by 3 bases. This CDR3 has 12 amino acids. CDR3 sequence reads: CASSPGGYEQYF. As DNA, the CDR3 is TGTGCCAGCAGCCCAGGGGGCTACGAGCAGTACTTC.

In this sample, this clone turned up once. The V and J genes are TRBV19 and TRBJ1-4; D gene ambiguous. V was cut by 7 bases and J by 7 bases, with 13 bases left in between. Germline assignment: CDR1 LNHDA and CDR2 SQIVND (reference sequence). The CDR3 is 13 residues long. CDR3 loop: CASKFTSGEKLFF. CDR3 in DNA: TGTGCCAGTAAGTTCACCTCAGGTGAAAAACTGTTTTTT.

The chain combines TRBV9 with TRBJ2-4, with D perhaps matching TRBD2 (5 bases). CDR3 length: 15 amino acids. The ends were cut back, 0 bases at V and 7 bases at J, with 14 bases in the middle. The germline V gene has CDR1 SGDLS and CDR2 YYNGEE. In nucleotides, the CDR3 is TGTGCCAGCAGCGTAGATGACCAGCGGCGCAACATTCAGTACTTC. This codes for CASSVDDQRRNIQYF.

The CDR3 nucleotides are TGTGCCAGCACCCTAGGGGTTGGTAGCTATGGCTACACCTTC. Protein product: CASTLGVGSYGYTF. V usage is TRBV7-8 and J usage is TRBJ1-2; tentative D call: TRBD1 (5 bases). CDR3 length: 14 amino acids. Germline V gene lookup returns CDR1 SGHVS and CDR2 FQNEAQ. Trimming left V 7 bases short and J 4 bases short, with 16 bases between.

This clone turned up a few times. This sequence joins TRBV2 and TRBJ1-1; no clear D gene. This CDR3 spans 11 amino acids. Trimming stripped 1 base from V and 6 bases from J, with 3 bases between. Germline CDR1 and CDR2: SNHLY and FYNNEI. CDR3 nucleotide sequence: TGTGCCAGCAGTGAAGAAGCTGAAGCTTTCTTT. Translation: CASSEEAEAFF.

The chain recombines TRBV30 with TRBJ1-1; no clear D gene. This CDR3 region has 12 residues. From germline, CDR1 is GTSNPN and CDR2 SVGIG (reference sequence). Trimming took off 3 bases at V and 3 bases at J, with 8 bases between the two ends. CDR3 amino acids: CAWREPYTEAFF. DNA of the CDR3: TGTGCCTGGAGGGAACCTTACACTGAAGCTTTCTTT.

The chain joins TRBV19 to TRBJ2-7; 12 bases map to TRBD1. The CDR3 sequence is 15 residues long. Germline V gene data show CDR1 as LNHDA and CDR2 as SQIVND (reference sequence). V was pared by 5 bases and J by 7 bases, with 9 bases of the junction left unmatched. CDR3: CASSAGTGGLGEQYF. The CDR3, as DNA: TGTGCCAGTAGTGCCGGGACAGGGGGCTTGGGGGAGCAGTACTTC.

This sequence joins TRBV6-5 and TRBJ1-4; D is unresolved. V shed 1 base and J shed 7 bases, with 10 bases lying between them. Germline-derived CDR1 and CDR2 are MNHEY and SVGAGI. The CDR3 totals 14 residues. This CDR3 is CASSYYGPPEKLFF. As DNA, the CDR3 is TGTGCCAGCAGTTACTACGGACCGCCTGAAAAACTGTTTTTT.

A few counts support this clone. The chain joins TRBV19 to TRBJ1-2; D is uncertain. This CDR3 contains 15 residues. V was cut by 3 bases and J by 6 bases, with 17 bases left in between. Germline CDR1 is LNHDA and CDR2 is SQIVND (reference sequence). The chain's CDR3 is CASSMNLGRLDGYTF. CDR3 bases: TGTGCCAGTAGTATGAATCTGGGTCGCTTGGATGGCTACACCTTC.

The chain joins TRBV7-2 to TRBJ2-5, with TRBD1 matching over 11 bases. The germline V gene encodes CDR1 SGHTA and CDR2 FQGNSA. The CDR3 spans 13 residues. V was clipped by 5 bases and J by 5 bases; unmatched bases: 1. The CDR3 protein is CASSRTGGETQYF. CDR3 in DNA: TGTGCCAGCAGCAGGACAGGGGGCGAGACCCAGTACTTC.

This clone has only one observation. V usage is TRBV4-2 and J usage is TRBJ1-1, with D uncertain. The germline gives CDR1 LGHNA, CDR2 YNFKEQ. V lost 0 bases, J lost 5 bases, and 7 bases lay in between. The length of the CDR3 is 13 residues. The CDR3 coding sequence is TGTGCCAGCAGCCAAGAAGGGAGGACTGAAGCTTTCTTT. Protein: CASSQEGRTEAFF.

The V and J genes are TRBV5-1 and TRBJ1-2; D is unclear. This CDR3 is 13 amino acids long. Trimming left V 4 bases short and J 3 bases short, with 10 bases between. CDR1 SGHRS and CDR2 YFSETQ come from the germline V gene. CDR3 bases: TGCGCCAGCAGCCCCGAGTCCTACTATGGCTACACCTTC. This sequence encodes CASSPESYYGYTF.